These 24 T cell receptor beta chains originate from one sample sequenced in a study of T-cell memory formation after mild COVID-19. TCRdb redid the calling of the 5' RACE reads with MiXCR, one entry per CDR3 protein. The table records 300,000 to 400,000 distinct CDR3 sequences, approximately 13% of them present only once. The sequenced material came from PBMCs or a T cell subset sorted from them (not recorded which). The receptors derive from a man aged 18 to 30 who had mild COVID-19 (a few samples of this study predate the infection). Cell type and time point are not known.

The V and J genes are TRBV15 and TRBJ1-2; 7 bases map to TRBD1. CDR3 size: 14 residues. After removal of 1 base from V and 3 bases from J, the junction contained 2 bases not matched to a gene. CDR1 is LNHNV and CDR2 is YYDKDF in the germline V gene (reference sequence). The CDR3 sequence is CATSRAGTDYGYTF. The CDR3 DNA reads TGTGCCACCAGCAGAGCCGGGACAGACTATGGCTACACCTTC.

In DNA, the CDR3 is TGTGCCAGCAGCTTAGCGATCGTTAGCGGGGGACCGACTCTGTATTTT. It codes for CASSLAIVSGGPTLYF. The chain recombines TRBV7-2 with TRBJ2-3; TRBD2 matches 9 bases. Germline V gene lookup returns CDR1 SGHTA and CDR2 FQGNSA. This CDR3 comprises 16 residues. The V and J ends lost 0 bases and 14 bases, in that order; junction bases with no gene match: 15.

This clonotype was detected only a few times. This sequence joins TRBV5-1 and TRBJ2-3; the match to TRBD2 covers 9 bases. CDR1 is SGHRS and CDR2 is YFSETQ in the germline V gene. V lost 1 base and J lost 0; bases outside the gene matches: 3. The CDR3 length is 16 residues. This CDR3 is CASSLPSGVSTDTQYF. DNA of the CDR3: TGCGCCAGCAGCTTGCCTAGCGGGGTGAGCACAGATACGCAGTATTTT.

The gene calls are TRBV20-1 and TRBJ2-2; maybe TRBD1 (6 bases). Per germline, CDR1 DFQATT and CDR2 SNEGSKA (reference sequence). V lost 1 base and J 5 bases, leaving 14 bases between the germline ends. This CDR3 is built from 15 residues. In DNA form, the CDR3 reads TGCAGTGCTAGAGGCCCGACAGGAGAAACCGGGGAGCTGTTTTTT. It codes for CSARGPTGETGELFF.

This clonotype occurred a few times. The chain joins TRBV3-1 to TRBJ2-5, with a weak D call TRBD1 (5 bases). The germline V gene has CDR1 LGHDT and CDR2 YNNKEL (reference sequence). This CDR3 spans 15 amino acids. The V gene lost 1 base and the J gene lost 2 bases, with 11 bases spanning the gap. The DNA for the CDR3 is TGTGCCAGCAGCCAAGGGGGCCACCCACAAGAGACCCAGTACTTC. Protein: CASSQGGHPQETQYF.

This clonotype has a handful of counts. The chain links TRBV30 to TRBJ2-1, with D tentatively TRBD2 (7 bases). Germline values: CDR1 GTSNPN, CDR2 SVGIG (reference sequence). The CDR3 is 14 amino acids. Trimming took 4 bases from V and 5 from J, leaving 15 bases between them. CDR3 residues: CAWNWGGPHNEQFF. The CDR3 nucleotides read TGTGCCTGGAATTGGGGGGGGCCGCACAATGAGCAGTTCTTC.

This clonotype has just a few counts. The chain combines TRBV29-1 with TRBJ1-3, with a possible D match to TRBD1 (5 bases). The CDR3 sequence is 12 residues long. V lost 4 bases to trimming and J lost 6 bases, with 10 bases between them. From germline, CDR1 is SQVTM and CDR2 ANQGSEA. In nucleotides, the CDR3 is TGCAGCGTTGCCCCCGGGACAAACACCATATATTTT. Translation gives CSVAPGTNTIYF. The full variable domain, completed using reference TRBV29-1 and TRBJ1-3, is SAVISQKPSRDICQRGTSLTIQCQVDSQVTMMFWYRQQPGQSLTLIATANQGSEATYESGFVIDKFPISRPNLTFSTLTVSNMSPEDSSIYLCSVAPGTNTIYFGEGSWLTVV.

This chain uses TRBV3-1 with TRBJ2-7, with no clear D. The CDR3 loop spans 13 amino acids. Per germline, CDR1 LGHDT and CDR2 YNNKEL (reference sequence). The V end was cut by 2 bases, the J end by 5 bases, with 10 bases between. The CDR3 coding sequence is TGTGCCAGCAGCCAAATGGCTGGCCACGAGCAGTACTTC. As protein: CASSQMAGHEQYF.

This clonotype showed up just a few times. CDR3 sequence (DNA): TGTGCCAGCAGCAAAACCGGCCTTAGCTACGAGCAGTACTTC. It yields the protein CASSKTGLSYEQYF. V usage is TRBV7-2 and J usage is TRBJ2-7; unclear D gene. Trimming pared 5 bases from V and 3 bases from J, leaving 14 bases between. Germline V gene data show CDR1 as SGHTA and CDR2 as FQGNSA. The CDR3 spans 14 residues.

The rearrangement links TRBV7-9 to TRBJ2-7; D is unclear. V was shortened by 1 base and J by 5 bases, with 9 bases between the two germline ends. This CDR3 spans 13 amino acids. Germline lookup yields CDR1 SEHNR and CDR2 FQNEAQ (reference sequence). The CDR3 nucleotides read TGTGCCAGCAGCTTAGGGTCCCTGGACGAGCAGTACGTC. This encodes CASSLGSLDEQYV.

The rearrangement links TRBV6-5 to TRBJ2-7; D perhaps matches TRBD2 (6 bases). V lost 6 bases to trimming and J lost 4 bases, with 16 bases between them. This CDR3 region has 14 residues. The germline V gene has CDR1 MNHEY and CDR2 SVGAGI. CDR3 in amino acids: CASSRLGGKYEQYF. As DNA, the CDR3 is TGTGCCAGCAGCCGCCTTGGGGGGAAATACGAGCAGTACTTC.

This clonotype came up a few times. The CDR3 here is CASSLGSRTGAPTDTQYF. The DNA for the CDR3 is TGTGCCAGCAGCTTAGGGTCGCGGACGGGGGCCCCCACAGATACGCAGTATTTT. The chain couples TRBV7-9 to TRBJ2-3, with D perhaps given as TRBD1 or TRBD2 (6 bases each). Trimming cost V 1 base and J 2 bases, with 19 bases left between them. The CDR3 spans 18 residues. CDR1 is SEHNR and CDR2 is FQNEAQ in the germline V gene (reference sequence).

This clonotype was observed at least ten times. This chain connects TRBV5-1 to TRBJ2-6; D not certain. Trimming cost V 7 bases and J 2 bases, with 7 bases left between them. From germline, CDR1 is SGHRS and CDR2 YFSETQ. The CDR3 is made up of 13 amino acids. The DNA for the CDR3 is TGCGCCAGCCGCGACCCTGGGGCCAACGTCCTGACTTTC. It codes for CASRDPGANVLTF.

This clonotype has more than one count but fewer than ten. The chain uses TRBV6-2 or TRBV6-3 and TRBJ2-3; 12 nucleotides align to TRBD2. This CDR3 region has 18 residues. Germline V lookup: CDR1 MNHEY, CDR2 SVGEGT. J lost 0 bases, V lost 6 bases, and 10 bases had no gene match. Written as DNA, the CDR3 is TGTGCCAGCAGCCTCACTAGCGGGGGGATCTCTAGCACAGATACGCAGTATTTT. Protein sequence: CASSLTSGGISSTDTQYF.

The CDR3 loop reads CASSLDSGLTNYGYTF. DNA of the CDR3: TGTGCCAGCAGTTTAGACTCAGGGTTGACGAACTATGGCTACACCTTC. The rearrangement joins TRBV6-5 to TRBJ1-2, with D possibly being TRBD1 (5 bases). From germline, CDR1 is MNHEY and CDR2 SVGAGI. The CDR3 sequence is 16 residues long. V was shortened by 4 bases and J by 2 bases, with 17 bases between the two germline ends.

The gene calls are TRBV6-2 or TRBV6-3 and TRBJ2-2, with D hard to call. The CDR3 has 14 amino acids. From germline, CDR1 is MNHEY and CDR2 SVGEGT. V was trimmed by 8 bases and J by 1 base, leaving 11 bases between them. In DNA form, the CDR3 reads TGTGCCAGCTACCGCAGACAGAACACCGGGGAGCTGTTTTTT. The encoded protein is CASYRRQNTGELFF.

This clonotype was detected many times. The rearrangement joins TRBV12-3 or TRBV12-4 to TRBJ2-1; 9 positions match TRBD2. V lost 5 bases, J lost 3 bases, and 5 bases stayed unmatched. This CDR3 has 15 amino acids. The CDR3 DNA follows: TGTGCCAGCAGTGATAGCGGGGGTTACTACAATGAGCAGTTCTTC. This gives the protein CASSDSGGYYNEQFF.

This clonotype has a handful of counts. V usage is TRBV19 and J usage is TRBJ2-3, with a possible D match to TRBD2 (5 bases). The V end lost 3 bases, the J end lost 2 bases, and 12 bases lay between the germline ends. This CDR3 spans 15 amino acids. In germline, CDR1 is LNHDA, CDR2 SQIVND (reference sequence). The CDR3, as DNA: TGTGCCAGTAGTATGGTGGCGGGCTACACAGATACGCAGTATTTT. Protein product: CASSMVAGYTDTQYF.

The table lists this clonotype with a count of one. CDR3 sequence (DNA): TGTGCCAGCAGCTTAGCAGGGTATGAGACCCAGTACTTC. Its translation: CASSLAGYETQYF. The chain employs TRBV11-2 and TRBJ2-5, with a possible D match to TRBD1 (5 bases). This CDR3 is 13 amino acids long. The germline V and J ends were trimmed by 1 base and 5 bases, with 8 bases remaining between them. The germline CDR1 and CDR2 sequences are SGHAT and FQNNGV.

This clonotype was picked up many times. V usage is TRBV5-1 and J usage is TRBJ2-2; D is ambiguous. The CDR3 spans 13 residues. CDR1 and CDR2 (germline): SGHRS, YFSETQ. V lost 3 bases, J lost 4 bases, and 7 bases lay in between. The CDR3 loop reads CASSSLGTGELFF. The CDR3, as DNA: TGCGCCAGCAGCTCCCTCGGCACCGGGGAGCTGTTTTTT.

The chain employs TRBV7-2 and TRBJ2-4, with D tentatively TRBD2 (6 bases). V was pared by 4 bases and J by 7 bases, with 23 bases between. CDR3 length: 17 amino acids. Germline loops: CDR1 SGHTA, CDR2 FQGNSA. This CDR3 reads CASSSSVSGSERNIQYF. CDR3 coding DNA: TGTGCCAGCAGCTCTTCAGTTTCCGGGAGCGAAAGGAACATTCAGTACTTC.

The chain joins TRBV2 to TRBJ2-7; D ambiguous. Trimming removed 1 base from V and 0 bases from J, with 7 bases in between. Germline V gene data show CDR1 as SNHLY and CDR2 as FYNNEI. This CDR3 is 14 amino acids long. CDR3 DNA sequence: TGTGCCAGCAGTGAAGACGCTAGCTCCTACGAGCAGTACTTC. Its protein is CASSEDASSYEQYF.

This sequence joins TRBV28 and TRBJ2-7; the D gene is possibly TRBD1 (6 bases). V gave up 6 bases and J gave up 6 bases, with 15 bases separating them. The CDR3 is made up of 13 amino acids. CDR1 is MDHEN and CDR2 is SYDVKM in the germline V gene. The CDR3 here is CASSTTGHAEQYV. CDR3 nucleotide sequence: TGTGCCAGCAGCACGACAGGTCATGCCGAGCAGTACGTC.

The chain carries TRBV5-1 and TRBJ2-5, with D perhaps matching TRBD2 (5 bases). The CDR3 has 16 residues. V was shortened by 4 bases and J by 1 base, with 17 bases between the two germline ends. Germline loops: CDR1 SGHRS, CDR2 YFSETQ. In DNA, the CDR3 is TGCGCCAGCAGCGAGACCCCAGCGGCCCTCCAAGAGACCCAGTACTTC. Its protein is CASSETPAALQETQYF.